This entry describes one TCR beta chain. The sample comes from a study of blood T cell repertoires in COVID-19. Across the study: COVID-19 samples from acute and convalescent phases originated in the United States, Italy and Spain. The cDNA or gDNA used as material had been derived from T cells, B-cell-depleted T cells, or PBMCs.

In the original workflow: Amplification from reference gene primers served as the basis for estimated nucleated cell counts. Measured with immunoSEQ multiplex PCR; TCRdb has only the in-frame clones, and not every one. The DNA was the basis for D and trimming; V, J and clone size are from that table. Among about 100,000 clones listed, approximately 84% were seen once. Looked up from germline, CDR1 is SGHVS and CDR2 is FNYEAQ. Trimming took 1 base from V and 0 from J; bases not matched to a gene: 4. The CDR3 loop spans 16 amino acids. This chain connects TRBV7-6 to TRBJ2-3; 7 bases line up with TRBD1. The material sequenced was peripheral blood. This receptor was obtained from a man aged 30-40 years in a cohort sampled during active COVID-19. CDR3: CASSLVGTASTDTQYF. The CDR3 DNA is TGTGCCAGCAGCTTAGTTGGGACAGCGAGCACAGATACGCAGTATTTT.